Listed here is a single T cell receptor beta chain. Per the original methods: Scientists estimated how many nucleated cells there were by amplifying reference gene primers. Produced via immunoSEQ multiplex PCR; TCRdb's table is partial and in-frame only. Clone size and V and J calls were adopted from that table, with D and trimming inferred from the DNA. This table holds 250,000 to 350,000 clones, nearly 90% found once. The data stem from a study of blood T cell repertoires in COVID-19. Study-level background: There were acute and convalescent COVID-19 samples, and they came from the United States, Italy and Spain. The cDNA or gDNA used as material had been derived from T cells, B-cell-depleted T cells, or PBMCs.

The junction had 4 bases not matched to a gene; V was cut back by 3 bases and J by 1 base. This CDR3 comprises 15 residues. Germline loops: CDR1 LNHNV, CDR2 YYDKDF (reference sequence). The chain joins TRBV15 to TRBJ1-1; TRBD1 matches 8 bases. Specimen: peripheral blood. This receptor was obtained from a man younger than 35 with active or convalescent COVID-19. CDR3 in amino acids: CATSSSGTGNTEAFF. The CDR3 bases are TGTGCCACCAGCAGCTCTGGGACAGGGAACACTGAAGCTTTCTTT.